By share, the clone carrying this TCR beta chain counts as medium-sized (0.01 to 0.1%). J gave up 2 bases and V 6 bases, and 7 bases lay outside the gene matches. The CDR3 is made up of 15 amino acids. CDR1 is SGHVS, CDR2 FNYEAQ, per germline. PCR involved 60 Vbeta and 13 Jbeta primers. Sequenced by immunoSEQ multiplex PCR; TCRdb stores in-frame clones only, minus some. The data contain roughly 110,000 clones, around three quarters of them seen just once; the ten biggest clones take up 2% to 2.5%. This entry belongs to a study of cytomegalovirus exposure and HLA in healthy donors. What was sequenced was PBMCs. The chain employs TRBV7-6 and TRBJ1-5; 7 bases agree with TRBD1. This TCR was sampled from a human donor in good health. The CDR3 loop is CASSLTGDRNQPQHF. The CDR3, as DNA: TGTGCCAGCAGTCTAACAGGGGACCGCAATCAGCCCCAGCATTTT.